One sample yielded the 5 T cell receptor beta chains listed below, sequenced in a study of control samples from healthy donors and cancer patients. Assay used: immunoSEQ multiplex PCR; TCRdb lists only in-frame clones, some missing. The profile shows about 130,000 clones, roughly 92% of them singletons. Sequences were obtained from PBMCs. Receptors were obtained from an elderly man with head and neck cancer.

This rearrangement joins TRBV2 to TRBJ1-4; D not resolved. The germline CDR1 and CDR2 sequences are SNHLY and FYNNEI. The CDR3 totals 16 residues. Trimming took 1 base from V and 0 from J, leaving 9 bases between them. In DNA, the CDR3 is TGTGCCAGCAGTGAAGGGCAGAGCGCAACTAATGAAAAACTGTTTTTT. Translation: CASSEGQSATNEKLFF.

The chain uses TRBV6-1 and TRBJ1-2, with no clear D. Trimming pared 2 bases from V and 4 bases from J, leaving 14 bases between. This CDR3 region has 15 residues. Germline values: CDR1 MNHNS, CDR2 SASEGT. CDR3 coding DNA: TGTGCCAGCAGTGAAACGGGTCGCCTTGTCTATGGCTACACCTTC. Translation gives CASSETGRLVYGYTF.

This chain joins TRBV10-3 and TRBJ1-2, with D unresolved. The CDR3 runs 13 residues. With 10 bases removed from V and 2 bases from J, the gap between germline ends came to 14 bases. CDR1 ENHRY and CDR2 SYGVKD come from the germline V gene. CDR3 sequence reads: CATYSGSNYGYTF. The CDR3 DNA follows: TGTGCCACCTATTCGGGCAGCAACTATGGCTACACCTTC.

The rearrangement joins TRBV5-4 to TRBJ2-3; 13 nucleotides align to TRBD2. The germline V gene has CDR1 SGHNT and CDR2 YYREEE (reference sequence). Trimming cost V 4 bases and J 8 bases; bases outside gene matches: 13. This CDR3 has 17 residues. For the CDR3, the DNA is TGTGCCAGCAGCCGCACTACTGGGACTAGCGGGATTGCTACGCAGTATTTT. It translates to CASSRTTGTSGIATQYF.

The rearrangement links TRBV5-8 to TRBJ2-3; 9 bases fit TRBD2. CDR3 length equals 18 residues. Germline values: CDR1 SGHTS, CDR2 YDEGEE. The trim removed 3 bases at V and 3 bases at J, leaving 14 bases unmatched. The CDR3 sequence: CASSSSAGGLTRTDTQYF. CDR3 bases: TGTGCCAGCAGCTCTTCAGCGGGAGGCCTAACACGGACAGATACGCAGTATTTT.